Listed below are T cell receptor beta chains from one sample, sequenced in a study of shared clonotypes between healthy human individuals. Sequencing used immunoSEQ multiplex PCR; TCRdb keeps in-frame clones, though not all of them. This sample carries about 1.1 million clones, around three quarters of them seen once, and the ten largest clones take 0.89%. Sequencing was performed on memory CD4+ T cells from PBMCs. Receptors were obtained from a man in his late teens or twenties in good health. Some clones in this sample may be carry-over from other donors' samples. CDR3s include the opening cysteine and the closing phenylalanine or tryptophan. Fields, in order: CDR3 protein, V gene, J gene, CDR3 length.

CASEGGSGIYEQFF,TRBV2,TRBJ2-1,14
CASSSMGTDTQYF,TRBV27,TRBJ2-3,13
CASSSTRTYNEQFF,TRBV5-1,TRBJ2-1,14
CASSPAGANVLTF,TRBV7-7,TRBJ2-6,13
CAGGVGAQETQYF,TRBV5-6,TRBJ2-5,13
CASSLSVAGDRGAQYF,TRBV27,TRBJ2-5,16
CASSAGTENQPQHF,TRBV5-1,TRBJ1-5,14
CASSSGGDYGYTF,TRBV28,TRBJ1-2,13
CASSSWGREDGGYTF,TRBV7-3,TRBJ1-2,15
CASSRDRYSSGANVLTF,TRBV7-8,TRBJ2-6,17
CASSLFGTGLYEQYF,TRBV18,TRBJ2-7,15
CASRPGRRNQPQHF,TRBV28,TRBJ1-5,14
CASSHREGASAGTQYF,TRBV4-3,TRBJ2-5,16
CASSLASLVTDTQYF,TRBV5-4,TRBJ2-3,15
CASSPPRASGRPPFTDTQYF,TRBV7-3,TRBJ2-3,20
CASSLEAADTQYF,TRBV5-1,TRBJ2-3,13